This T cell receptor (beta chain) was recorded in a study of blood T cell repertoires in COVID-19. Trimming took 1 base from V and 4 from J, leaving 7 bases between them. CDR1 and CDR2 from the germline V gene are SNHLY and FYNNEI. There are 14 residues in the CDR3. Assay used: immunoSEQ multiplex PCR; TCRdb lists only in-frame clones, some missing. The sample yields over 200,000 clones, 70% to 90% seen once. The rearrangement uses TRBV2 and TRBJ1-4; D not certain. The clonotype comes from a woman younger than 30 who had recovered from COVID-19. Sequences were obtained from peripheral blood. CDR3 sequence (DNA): TGTGCCAGCAGTGAAGGCAGAAATAATGAAAAACTGTTTTTT. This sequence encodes CASSEGRNNEKLFF.